This T cell receptor (beta chain) originates from a study of cytomegalovirus exposure and HLA in healthy donors. General study points: Among the CMV-associated chains, a few were confirmed in vitro as specific for CMV antigens. In a later analysis, TCR beta V- and J-gene trimming showed a link to a missense DCLRE1C variant. Across all donors, roughly uniform sequencing depth was an assumption of the presence/absence analyses.

With V trimmed by 0 bases and J by 3 bases, 8 bases remained unmatched. The CDR3 loop spans 16 amino acids. Germline V gene lookup returns CDR1 SGDLS and CDR2 YYNGEE. Concerning this clone itself: The antigen remains undetermined.

With 60 Vbeta and 13 Jbeta primers, the PCR was carried out. In the authors' workflow: As a later analysis found, there were approximately 80 million unique TCR beta chains, of which 8.5 million to 13 million were shared. This table comes from immunoSEQ multiplex PCR, and its TCRdb copy is limited to in-frame clones, with some not included. The DNA was the basis for D and trimming; V, J and clone size are from that table. Counted here are 130,000 to 150,000 clones, roughly 80% occurring once; the ten biggest clones make up roughly 2.9%. The chain uses TRBV9 and TRBJ2-5, with 7 bases lining up with TRBD1. The TCR comes from a woman aged 25-40 years in good health and CMV-seronegative. The specimen was PBMCs. In DNA form, the CDR3 reads TGTGCCAGCAGCGTAGGGATTCAGGGGGATGAAGAGACCCAGTACTTC. This encodes CASSVGIQGDEETQYF.